These 2 T cell receptor beta chains were all obtained from the same sample, sequenced in a study of response to subunit inactivated influenza vaccine. Each CDR3 protein gets one entry after TCRdb re-called the RT-PCR reads with MiXCR. The sample shows 550,000 to 800,000 distinct CDR3 sequences, roughly 14% of them seen only once. The input for sequencing was PBMCs from blood, taken 14 days before vaccination. These receptor sequences come from a man aged 50-59 years who received an inactivated influenza vaccine.

The V gene is TRBV28, the J gene TRBJ2-7, with D tentatively TRBD2 (6 bases). This CDR3 is built from 15 residues. V was trimmed by 5 bases and J by 5 bases, leaving 19 bases between them. Germline-derived CDR1 and CDR2 are MDHEN and SYDVKM. The CDR3 is CASSIPLVAANEQYF. The DNA for the CDR3 is TGTGCCAGCAGTATCCCTCTGGTAGCGGCCAACGAGCAGTACTTC.

This clonotype came up many times. The chain combines TRBV7-2 with TRBJ2-7; D is unresolved. The ends were cut back, 5 bases at V and 2 bases at J, with 10 bases in the middle. CDR3 length: 13 residues. Germline V lookup: CDR1 SGHTA, CDR2 FQGNSA. CDR3 bases: TGTGCCAGCAGCACGGGCCCCACCTACGAGCAGTACTTC. This translates into CASSTGPTYEQYF.